The rows below give T cell receptor beta chains drawn from one sample of a study of CXCR3-negative and CXCR3-positive naive CD8 T cells. TCRdb re-called the 5' RACE reads and shows each CDR3 protein once, DNA omitted. This repertoire includes 150,000 to 180,000 distinct CDR3 sequences. What was sequenced was naive CXCR3+ CD8+ T cells from blood. The receptors derive from a human donor in good health. Some clones in this sample may be carry-over from other donors' samples. CDR3s include the opening cysteine and the closing phenylalanine or tryptophan.

>TRBJ1-2|TRBV20-1
CSAHGQGAVGYTF
>TRBJ2-2|TRBV12-5
CASGLNPGLVVPGELFF
>TRBJ2-3|TRBV29-1
CSVLWSDTQYF
>TRBJ2-1|TRBV7-8
CASSLGQGVDEQFF
>TRBJ2-2|TRBV28
CASSLSSGGNTGELFF
>TRBJ2-3|TRBV3-1
CASSQSGLAGPTDTQYF
>TRBJ2-5|TRBV11-2
CASSFWANQETQYF
>TRBJ2-5|TRBV5-1
CASSTDGVEAQYF
>TRBJ1-6|TRBV27
CASTRLGSPLHF
>TRBJ1-2|TRBV19
CASSATGSYTF
>TRBJ2-5|TRBV29-1
CSVEDLSAEETQYF
>TRBJ2-1|TRBV10-3
CAISAESDYNEQFF
>TRBJ1-6|TRBV23-1
CASSSPPLEYNSPLHF
>TRBJ2-1|TRBV29-1
CSVDLVGEQFF
>TRBJ2-1|TRBV28
CASSQGLAGGWNEQFF
>TRBJ2-7|TRBV2
CASSNVRIYEQYF
>TRBJ2-7|TRBV21-1
CASSKDHGDEQYF
>TRBJ2-2|TRBV28
CASSWSVAGADTGELFF
>TRBJ2-1|TRBV7-6
CASRGGGTRGYNEQFF
>TRBJ1-2|TRBV6-5
CASFLSGPGNGYTF
>TRBJ1-2|TRBV4-1
CASSLWTGANYGYTF
>TRBJ2-7|TRBV3-1
CASSQEAAATYEQYF
>TRBJ2-1|TRBV4-1
CASSQDRQGPYNEQFF
>TRBJ2-1|TRBV4-1
CASSRRKIGDEQFF
>TRBJ2-7|TRBV7-9
CASSSQGGQGVTYEQYF
>TRBJ1-2|TRBV20-1
CSAAGQGGKLSGYTF
>TRBJ2-5|TRBV7-9
CASSLKGEETQYF
>TRBJ2-1|TRBV4-1
CASSQFPTAGGRDNEQFF
>TRBJ2-1|TRBV29-1
CSEGLAEYNEQFF
>TRBJ2-7|TRBV29-1
CSVGDSEYEQYF
>TRBJ1-1|TRBV28
CASGGYDGAFF
>TRBJ1-1|TRBV28
CASSFIIRPEALDTEAFF
>TRBJ2-5|TRBV7-3
CASSLTRSGSQETQYF
>TRBJ2-3|TRBV7-9
CASSPIGQEHTQYF
>TRBJ1-1|TRBV29-1
CSVVGAPTGTEAFF
>TRBJ2-3|TRBV29-1
CSVGDPRKGTDTQYF
>TRBJ2-1|TRBV4-3
CASRLYSASGGDNEQFF
>TRBJ1-1|TRBV14
CASSQYRRNTEAFF
>TRBJ1-2|TRBV5-1
CASSLSRVVGYTF
>TRBJ2-7|TRBV12-3/TRBV12-4
CASSPVGTGSSYEQYF
>TRBJ2-3|TRBV9
CASSVVEGPGTDTQYF
>TRBJ1-6|TRBV12-3/TRBV12-4
CASRYRDNSPLHF
>TRBJ2-7|TRBV7-6
CASSPRGQSYEQYF
>TRBJ2-7|TRBV20-1
CSASYRGLYEQYF
>TRBJ2-7|TRBV19
CASSIDDLAYEQYF
>TRBJ2-7|TRBV9
CASSAGGALYEQYF
>TRBJ2-7|TRBV11-2
CASSLSVFHEQYF
>TRBJ2-1|TRBV9
CASSVGSGAGDEQFF
>TRBJ1-1|TRBV4-1
CASSQLGQGTAEAFF
>TRBJ2-7|TRBV5-4
CASSLGGAHDEQYF
>TRBJ2-1|TRBV21-1
CASSLDRGYNEQFF
>TRBJ2-7|TRBV15
CATSSGTGGSYEQYF
>TRBJ1-2|TRBV20-1
CSASRDSTFYGYTF
>TRBJ2-3|TRBV29-1
CSVAGLAGGRGTDTQYF
>TRBJ1-6|TRBV27
CASSPTGSPLHF
>TRBJ2-2|TRBV28
CASSGSTGELFF
>TRBJ2-3|TRBV12-3/TRBV12-4
CASSHSSARNSSTDTQYF
>TRBJ2-7|TRBV29-1
CSVLGGSYEQYF